This T cell receptor beta chain was observed in a study of lymphopenia after photon versus proton radiotherapy (dated by TCRdb to between 2018 and 2021). About the full investigation: In patients with gastrointestinal tumors who developed high-grade lymphopenia, the study compared the immunological effects of photon radiation therapy with those of proton radiation therapy. A cohort of around 21 patients with gastrointestinal tumors who received either photon or proton therapy and subsequently developed lymphopenia was included. The study was designed to characterize how the impact on the immune system differs between the two radiation modalities. The paper as a whole reports these results and caveats: Across the cohort, a larger post-nadir drop in TCR diversity was inversely correlated with overall survival time among patients who died. The survival association was assessed only in patients who died, and the authors presented better survival with proton therapy as a possibility rather than a demonstrated result. Relative stability during treatment was observed in proton-treated patients, whereas loss of naive T cells and TCR diversity and gain of effector/memory populations were observed in photon-treated patients. After the lymphocyte count nadir, photon-treated repertoires showed oligoclonal expansion, especially of CD8+ Temra cells, which drove the drop in diversity.

The library was obtained by the immunoSEQ multiplex PCR assay. T cell repertoires were profiled by deep sequencing of rearranged TCR beta loci, alongside multiparametric flow cytometry. TCRdb carries this immuneACCESS record with in-frame sequences only. Its versions omit some clonotypes, under half of them owing to an unresolved V gene in the studies checked, with the rest unexplained. Recorded for this sample are 160,000 or so clones; approximately 91% of them occurred a single time. The ten largest account for approximately 4.8% of the sample. The cysteine opens and the phenylalanine closes a CDR3 of 14 amino acids. Only CDR3 DNA remains: 42 bases, in frame from the first base. Per the germline V gene, LGHNT is the CDR1 and FRNRAP is the CDR2. The V and J ends are trimmed by 6 bases and 2 bases, leaving 12 bases between them. For this clone: It has no known antigen specificity. No much larger clone is present one base from it, and per-base qualities are unavailable.

The chain is assembled from TRBV12-5 and TRBJ2-3; the D call is tentative, TRBD1 or TRBD2, as each matches 5 bases. The sequencing used peripheral blood, collected from a patient treated with photon-based radiotherapy. The source of this sequence is a man between 50 and 59 years old with gastric cancer. The CDR3 corresponds to CASGLDSPTDTQYF. In nucleotide form, the sequence is TGTGCTAGTGGACTAGACAGCCCCACAGATACGCAGTATTTT.